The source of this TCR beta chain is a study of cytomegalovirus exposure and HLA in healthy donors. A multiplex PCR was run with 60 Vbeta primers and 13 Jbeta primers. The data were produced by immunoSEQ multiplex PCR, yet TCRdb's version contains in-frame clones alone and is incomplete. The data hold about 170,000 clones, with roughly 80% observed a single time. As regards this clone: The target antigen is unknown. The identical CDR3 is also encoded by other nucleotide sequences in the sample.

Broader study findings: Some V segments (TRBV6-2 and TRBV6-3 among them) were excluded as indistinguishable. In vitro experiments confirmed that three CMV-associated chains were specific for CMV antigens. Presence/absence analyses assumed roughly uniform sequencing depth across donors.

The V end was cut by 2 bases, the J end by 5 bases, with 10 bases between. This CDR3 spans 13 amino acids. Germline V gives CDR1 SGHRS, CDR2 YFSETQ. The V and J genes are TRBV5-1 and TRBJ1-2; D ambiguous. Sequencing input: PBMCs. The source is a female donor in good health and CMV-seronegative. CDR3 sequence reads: CASSLEGRYGYTF. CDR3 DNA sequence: TGCGCCAGCAGCTTAGAAGGGAGGTATGGCTACACCTTC.